This T cell receptor (beta chain) was obtained from a study of CD8+ T cells in alopecia areata. CDR3 size: 13 residues. Germline loops: CDR1 MNHNY, CDR2 SVGAGI (reference sequence). The J segment lost 7 bases and the V segment lost 7 bases, leaving 7 bases of the junction unmatched. Following extraction, RNA underwent reverse transcription to cDNA, which served as the sequencing template. Some clones are missing from TCRdb's copy, which holds only in-frame ones; the method was immunoSEQ multiplex PCR. Seen here are 190,000 or so clones, 55% to 70% observed once, and the top ten hold 3% to 3.5%. Specified treatment: oral pan-JAK inhibitor, 5-10 mg twice daily. This clone was seen only once.

Here the sequenced sample was CD4+ T cells sorted from blood, taken at week 4, from a patient treated with tofacitinib. This TCR was sampled from a human donor with alopecia areata. The chain joins TRBV6-6 to TRBJ2-3, with 8 bases identical to TRBD2. This chain's CDR3 is CASKRGGPNTQYF. The DNA of the CDR3 is TGTGCCAGCAAACGGGGGGGGCCGAATACGCAGTATTTT.